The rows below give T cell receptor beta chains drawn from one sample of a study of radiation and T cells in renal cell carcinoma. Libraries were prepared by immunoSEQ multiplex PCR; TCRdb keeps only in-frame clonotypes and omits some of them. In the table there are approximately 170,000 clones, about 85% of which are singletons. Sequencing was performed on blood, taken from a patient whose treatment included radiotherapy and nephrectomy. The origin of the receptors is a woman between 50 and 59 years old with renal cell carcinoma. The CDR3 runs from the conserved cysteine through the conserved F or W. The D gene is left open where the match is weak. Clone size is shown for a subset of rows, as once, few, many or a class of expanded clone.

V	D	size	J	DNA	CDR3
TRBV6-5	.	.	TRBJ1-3	TGTGCCAGCAGTTACTCGACAGGTGGCTTTGGAAACACCATATATTTT	CASSYSTGGFGNTIYF
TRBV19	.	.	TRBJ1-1	TGTGCCAGTAGTATCCGGGTGGGGAACACTGAAGCTTTCTTT	CASSIRVGNTEAFF
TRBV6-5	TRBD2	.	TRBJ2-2	TGTGCCAGCAGTTTCCTTAGCGGGGGGGCAGCCGGGGAGCTGTTTTTT	CASSFLSGGAAGELFF
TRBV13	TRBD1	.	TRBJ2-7	TGTGCCAGCAGCTTAGAACAGGGGGGCAACGAGCAGTACTTC	CASSLEQGGNEQYF
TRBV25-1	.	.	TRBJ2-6	TGTGCCAGCAGTGAATTCGGAGGATTCTCTGGGGCCAACGTCCTGACTTTC	CASSEFGGFSGANVLTF
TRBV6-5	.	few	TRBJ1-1	TGTGCCAGCAATTCCAACACTGAAGCTTTCTTT	CASNSNTEAFF
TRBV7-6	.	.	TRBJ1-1	TGTGCCAGCAGCTTACAGGGGTACACTGAAGCTTTCTTT	CASSLQGYTEAFF
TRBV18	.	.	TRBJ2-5	TGTGCCAGCTCACCATTACACGAAGAGACCCAGTACTTC	CASSPLHEETQYF
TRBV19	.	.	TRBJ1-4	TGTGCCAGTAGTAAATGGCAGGGAAATGAAAAACTGTTTTTT	CASSKWQGNEKLFF
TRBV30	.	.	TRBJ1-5	TGTGCCTGGAGCCCAGACAGCAGCAATCAGCCCCAGCATTTT	CAWSPDSSNQPQHF
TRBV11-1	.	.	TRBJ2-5	TGTGCCAGCAGCCCGGCAATGGTGAACCGGTACCAAGAGACCCAGTACTTC	CASSPAMVNRYQETQYF
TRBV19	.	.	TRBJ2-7	TGTGCCAGTAGTATCGGGGACATCTCCTACGAGCAGTACTTC	CASSIGDISYEQYF
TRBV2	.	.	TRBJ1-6	TGTGCCAGCAGTGATATGGGAGGGTCGGCCGATTCACCCCTCCACTTT	CASSDMGGSADSPLHF
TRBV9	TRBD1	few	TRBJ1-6	TGTGCCAGCAGCGTGGGACAGGGACAGGATTCACCCCTCCACTTT	CASSVGQGQDSPLHF
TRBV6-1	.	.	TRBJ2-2	TGTGCCAGCAGTGAAATTTTTCCCATCTACAGCACCGGGGAGCTGTTTTTT	CASSEIFPIYSTGELFF
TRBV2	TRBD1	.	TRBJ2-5	TGTGCCAGCAGCCCGGACAGGGCAGAGACCCAGTACTTC	CASSPDRAETQYF
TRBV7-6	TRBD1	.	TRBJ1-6	TGTGCCAGCAGCTTAGCCAGGGGGCGAGGCTCACCCCTCCACTTT	CASSLARGRGSPLHF
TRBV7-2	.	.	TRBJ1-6	TGTGCCAGCAGCTTAGGAAGACAGGATAATTCACCCCTCCACTTT	CASSLGRQDNSPLHF
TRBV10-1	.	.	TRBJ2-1	TGCGCCAGCAGTGAGGAGACAGATCCCACCCCCTACAATGAGCAGTTCTTC	CASSEETDPTPYNEQFF
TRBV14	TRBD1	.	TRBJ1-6	TGTGCCAGCAGCCGTCCGGGACAGCATAATTCACCCCTCCACTTT	CASSRPGQHNSPLHF
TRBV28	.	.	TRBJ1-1	TGTGCCAGCAGTACGGGGAACACTGAAGCTTTCTTT	CASSTGNTEAFF
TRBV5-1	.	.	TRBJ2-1	TGCGCCAGCAGCTTGGACGTTTACAATGAGCAGTTCTTC	CASSLDVYNEQFF
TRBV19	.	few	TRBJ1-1	TGTGCCAGTAGTCAGTTAATGAACACTGAAGCTTTCTTT	CASSQLMNTEAFF
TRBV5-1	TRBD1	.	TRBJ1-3	TGCGCCAGCAGCTTGGCCGGGACAGCTCGTGGAAACACCATATATTTT	CASSLAGTARGNTIYF
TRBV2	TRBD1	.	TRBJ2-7	TGTGCCAGCACCGCCCGGGACAGGGGGTCCGAGCAGTACTTC	CASTARDRGSEQYF
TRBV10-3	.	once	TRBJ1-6	TGTGCCATCAGTCCGGGCCCAGATTCACCCCTCCACTTT	CAISPGPDSPLHF
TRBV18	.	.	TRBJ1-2	TGTGCCAGCTCACCACTAGCGGATTATGGCTACACCTTC	CASSPLADYGYTF
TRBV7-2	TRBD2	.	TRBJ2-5	TGTGCCAGCAGCTATGGGACTAGCGGAGAGACCCAGTACTTC	CASSYGTSGETQYF
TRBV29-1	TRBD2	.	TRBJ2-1	TGCAGCTCCGGGACTAGCGGGCGGAACAATGAGCAGTTCTTC	CSSGTSGRNNEQFF
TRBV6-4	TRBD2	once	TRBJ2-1	TGTGCCAGCAGACTTAGCGGGGATCAAAATGAGCAGTTCTTC	CASRLSGDQNEQFF
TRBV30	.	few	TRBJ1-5	TGTGCCTGGAACGGAGGGACCCATCAGCCCCAGCATTTT	CAWNGGTHQPQHF
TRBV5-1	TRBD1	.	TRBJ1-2	TGCGCCAGCAGCTTGGTCGGACAGGGGGGAAAAGCTAACTATGGCTACACCTTC	CASSLVGQGGKANYGYTF
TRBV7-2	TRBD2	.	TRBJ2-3	TGTGCCAGCAGCTTAGCGCCGTGGCGGGGGGGCCCAGATACGCAGTATTTT	CASSLAPWRGGPDTQYF
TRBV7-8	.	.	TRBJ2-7	TGTGCCAGCAGTTCCTCCCGGGGCTCCTACGAGCAGTACTTC	CASSSSRGSYEQYF
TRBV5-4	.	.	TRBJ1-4	TGTGCCAGCAGCTTCAAGCCAACTAATGAAAAACTGTTTTTT	CASSFKPTNEKLFF
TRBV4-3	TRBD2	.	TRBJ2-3	TGCGCCAGCAGCATACAAAATAGCGGGGGAACCACAGATACGCAGTATTTT	CASSIQNSGGTTDTQYF
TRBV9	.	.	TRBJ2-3	TGTGCCAGCAGCGGTATGGCGTCAGATACGCAGTATTTT	CASSGMASDTQYF
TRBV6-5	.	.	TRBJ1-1	TGTGCCACAAGGAGGAACACTGAAGCTTTCTTT	CATRRNTEAFF
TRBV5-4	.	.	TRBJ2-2	TGTGCCAGCAGCTTGCGACTAGTGGGAACCGGGGAGCTGTTTTTT	CASSLRLVGTGELFF
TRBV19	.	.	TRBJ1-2	TGTGCCAGTAGTATGGCAACAGGGATGAGTGGCTACACCTTC	CASSMATGMSGYTF
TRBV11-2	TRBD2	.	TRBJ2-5	TGTGCCAGCAGCCCGGGACTAGCGGGGGCCCAAGAGACCCAGTACTTC	CASSPGLAGAQETQYF